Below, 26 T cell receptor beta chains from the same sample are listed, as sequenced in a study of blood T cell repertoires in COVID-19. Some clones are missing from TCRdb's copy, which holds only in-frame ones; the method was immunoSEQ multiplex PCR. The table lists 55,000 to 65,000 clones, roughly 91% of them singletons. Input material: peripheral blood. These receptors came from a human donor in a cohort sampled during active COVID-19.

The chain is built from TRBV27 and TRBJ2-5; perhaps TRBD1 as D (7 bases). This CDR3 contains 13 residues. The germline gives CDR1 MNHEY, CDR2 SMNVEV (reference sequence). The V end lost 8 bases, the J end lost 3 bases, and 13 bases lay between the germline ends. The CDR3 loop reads CASARGQKETQYF. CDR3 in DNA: TGTGCCAGCGCGCGGGGACAGAAAGAGACCCAGTACTTC.

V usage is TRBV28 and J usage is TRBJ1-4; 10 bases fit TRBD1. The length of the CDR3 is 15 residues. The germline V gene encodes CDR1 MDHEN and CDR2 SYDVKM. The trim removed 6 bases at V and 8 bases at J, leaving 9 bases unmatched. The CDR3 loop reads CASSPPGQGYEKLFF. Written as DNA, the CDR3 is TGTGCCAGCAGCCCACCGGGACAGGGGTACGAAAAACTGTTTTTT.

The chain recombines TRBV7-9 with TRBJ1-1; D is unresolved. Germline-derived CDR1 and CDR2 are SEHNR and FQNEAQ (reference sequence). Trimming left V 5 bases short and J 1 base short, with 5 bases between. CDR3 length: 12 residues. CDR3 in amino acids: CASSLKNTEAFF. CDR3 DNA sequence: TGTGCCAGCAGCCTTAAGAACACTGAAGCTTTCTTT.

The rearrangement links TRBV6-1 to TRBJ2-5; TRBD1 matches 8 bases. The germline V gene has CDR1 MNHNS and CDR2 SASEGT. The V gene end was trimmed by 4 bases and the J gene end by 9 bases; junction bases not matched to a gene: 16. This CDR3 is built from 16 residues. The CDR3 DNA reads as TGTGCCAGCAGTGGTGGACAGGGTTGGGGGAATATGGCCCAGTACTTC. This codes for CASSGGQGWGNMAQYF.

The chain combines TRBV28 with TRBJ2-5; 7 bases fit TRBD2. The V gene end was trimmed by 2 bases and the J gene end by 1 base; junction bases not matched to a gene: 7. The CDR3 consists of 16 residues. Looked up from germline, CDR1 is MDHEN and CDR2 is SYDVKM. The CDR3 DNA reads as TGTGCCAGCAGTTTAGTTATGGCGGGAGTCCAAGAGACCCAGTACTTC. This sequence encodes CASSLVMAGVQETQYF.

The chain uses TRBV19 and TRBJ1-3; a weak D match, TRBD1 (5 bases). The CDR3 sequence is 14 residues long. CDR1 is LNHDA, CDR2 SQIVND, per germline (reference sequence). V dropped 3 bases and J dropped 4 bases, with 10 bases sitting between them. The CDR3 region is CASSISDIGNTIYF. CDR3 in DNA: TGTGCCAGTAGTATCTCGGACATCGGAAACACCATATATTTT. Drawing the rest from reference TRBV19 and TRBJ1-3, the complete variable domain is DGGITQSPKYLFRKEGQNVTLSCEQNLNHDAMYWYRQDPGQGLRLIYYSQIVNDFQKGDIAEGYSVSREKKESFPLTVTSAQKNPTAFYLCASSISDIGNTIYFGEGSWLTVV.

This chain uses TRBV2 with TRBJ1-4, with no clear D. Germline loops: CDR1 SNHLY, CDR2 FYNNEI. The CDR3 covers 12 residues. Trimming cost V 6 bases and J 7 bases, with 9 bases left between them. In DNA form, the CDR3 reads TGTGCCAGCAGAGAGGGTTTTGAAAAACTGTTTTTT. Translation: CASREGFEKLFF.

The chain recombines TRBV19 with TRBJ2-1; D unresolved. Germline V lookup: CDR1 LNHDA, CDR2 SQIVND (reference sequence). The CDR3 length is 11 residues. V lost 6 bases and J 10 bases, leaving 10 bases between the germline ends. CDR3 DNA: TGTGCCAGTAGGATACTTCAGGAGCAGTTCTTC. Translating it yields CASRILQEQFF.

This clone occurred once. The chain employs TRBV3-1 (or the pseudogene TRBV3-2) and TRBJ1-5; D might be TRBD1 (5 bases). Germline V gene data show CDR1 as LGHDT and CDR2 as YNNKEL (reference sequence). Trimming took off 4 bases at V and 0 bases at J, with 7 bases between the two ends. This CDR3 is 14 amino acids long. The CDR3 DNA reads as TGTGCCAGCAGCCTCAGGGATAGCAATCAGCCCCAGCATTTT. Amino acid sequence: CASSLRDSNQPQHF.

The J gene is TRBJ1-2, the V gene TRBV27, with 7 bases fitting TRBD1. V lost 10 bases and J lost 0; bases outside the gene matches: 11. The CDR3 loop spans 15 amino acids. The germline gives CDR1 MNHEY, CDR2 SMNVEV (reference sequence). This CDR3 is CATGDRGPPNYGYTF. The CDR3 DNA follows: TGTGCCACCGGAGATAGGGGGCCGCCTAACTATGGCTACACCTTC.

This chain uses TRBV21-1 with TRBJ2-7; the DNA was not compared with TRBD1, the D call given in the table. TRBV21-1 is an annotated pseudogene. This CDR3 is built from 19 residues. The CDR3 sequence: CASSKEGTGPRARWVEQYF. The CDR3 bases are TGTGCCAGCAGCAAAGAGGGGACAGGGCCTAGGGCGAGGTGGGTCGAGCAGTACTTC.

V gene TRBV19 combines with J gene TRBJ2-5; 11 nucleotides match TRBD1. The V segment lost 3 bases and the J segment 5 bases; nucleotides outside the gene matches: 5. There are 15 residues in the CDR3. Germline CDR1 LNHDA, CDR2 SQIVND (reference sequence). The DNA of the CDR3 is TGTGCCAGTAGTATCGGGACAGGGGGGTGGGAGACCCAGTACTTC. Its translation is CASSIGTGGWETQYF.

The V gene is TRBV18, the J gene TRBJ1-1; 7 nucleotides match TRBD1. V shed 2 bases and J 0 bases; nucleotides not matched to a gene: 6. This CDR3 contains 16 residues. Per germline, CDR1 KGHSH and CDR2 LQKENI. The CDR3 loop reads CASSPRTGLMNTEAFF. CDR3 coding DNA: TGTGCCAGCTCACCAAGGACAGGATTAATGAACACTGAAGCTTTCTTT.

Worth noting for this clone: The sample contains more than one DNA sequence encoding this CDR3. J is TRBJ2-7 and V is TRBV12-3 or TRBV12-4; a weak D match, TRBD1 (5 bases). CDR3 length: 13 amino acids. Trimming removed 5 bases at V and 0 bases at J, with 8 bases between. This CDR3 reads CASSPDSSYEQYF. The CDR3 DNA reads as TGTGCCAGCAGTCCAGACAGCTCCTACGAGCAGTACTTC.

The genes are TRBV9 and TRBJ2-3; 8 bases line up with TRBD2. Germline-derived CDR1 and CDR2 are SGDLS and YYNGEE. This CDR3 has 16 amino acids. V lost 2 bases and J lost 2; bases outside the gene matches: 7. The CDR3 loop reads CASSVGVAGITDTQYF. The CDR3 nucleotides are TGTGCCAGCAGCGTCGGGGTAGCGGGGATCACAGATACGCAGTATTTT.

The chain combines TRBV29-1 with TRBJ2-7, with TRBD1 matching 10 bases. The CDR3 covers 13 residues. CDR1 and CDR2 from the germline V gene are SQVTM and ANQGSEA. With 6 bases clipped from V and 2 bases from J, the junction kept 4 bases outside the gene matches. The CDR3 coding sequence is TGCAGCGTCCCGGGACAGGGGACCTACGAGCAGTACTTC. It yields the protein CSVPGQGTYEQYF.

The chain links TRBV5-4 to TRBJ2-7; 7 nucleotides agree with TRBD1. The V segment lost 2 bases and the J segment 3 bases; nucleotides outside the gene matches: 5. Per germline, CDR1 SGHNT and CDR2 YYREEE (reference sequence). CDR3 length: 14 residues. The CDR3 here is CASSFGTDYYEQYF. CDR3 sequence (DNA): TGTGCCAGCAGCTTCGGGACAGACTACTACGAGCAGTACTTC.

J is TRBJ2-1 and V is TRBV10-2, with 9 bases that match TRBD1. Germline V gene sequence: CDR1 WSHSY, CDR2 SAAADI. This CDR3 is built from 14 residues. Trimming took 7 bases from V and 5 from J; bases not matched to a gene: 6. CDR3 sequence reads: CASIRDRVNNEQFF. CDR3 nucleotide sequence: TGCGCCAGCATAAGGGACAGGGTCAACAATGAGCAGTTCTTC.

In DNA form, the CDR3 reads TGTGCCAGCAGCCAACTCTTAGCGGGAGGGAACACCGGGGAGCTGTTTTTT. This encodes CASSQLLAGGNTGELFF. The chain uses TRBV4-2 and TRBJ2-2, with TRBD2 matching over 10 bases. The junction had 4 bases not matched to a gene; V was cut back by 2 bases and J by 1 base. The CDR3 runs to 17 residues. Germline V gene data show CDR1 as LGHNA and CDR2 as YNFKEQ.

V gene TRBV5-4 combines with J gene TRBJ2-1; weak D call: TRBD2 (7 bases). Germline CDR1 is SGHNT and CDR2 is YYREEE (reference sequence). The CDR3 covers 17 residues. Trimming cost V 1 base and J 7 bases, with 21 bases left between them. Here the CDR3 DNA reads TGTGCCAGCAGCTTGAACCCGAACGGGGGGCGGATTAATGAGCAGTTCTTC. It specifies CASSLNPNGGRINEQFF.

The CDR3 is CSVRGVSEAFF. CDR3 bases: TGCAGCGTTCGGGGAGTATCTGAAGCTTTCTTT. V and J are TRBV29-1 and TRBJ1-1; D gene unclear. CDR1 SQVTM and CDR2 ANQGSEA come from the germline V gene. V dropped 5 bases and J dropped 6 bases, with 10 bases sitting between them. CDR3 size: 11 residues. Full variable domain (outside the CDR3, taken from reference TRBV29-1 and TRBJ1-1): SAVISQKPSRDICQRGTSLTIQCQVDSQVTMMFWYRQQPGQSLTLIATANQGSEATYESGFVIDKFPISRPNLTFSTLTVSNMSPEDSSIYLCSVRGVSEAFFGQGTRLTVV.

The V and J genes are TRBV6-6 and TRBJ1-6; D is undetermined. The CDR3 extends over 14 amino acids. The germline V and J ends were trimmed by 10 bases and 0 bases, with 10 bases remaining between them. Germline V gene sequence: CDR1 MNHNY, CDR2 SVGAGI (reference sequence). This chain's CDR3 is CAIQESSYNSPLHF. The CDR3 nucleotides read TGTGCCATCCAAGAGAGCTCCTATAATTCACCCCTCCACTTT.

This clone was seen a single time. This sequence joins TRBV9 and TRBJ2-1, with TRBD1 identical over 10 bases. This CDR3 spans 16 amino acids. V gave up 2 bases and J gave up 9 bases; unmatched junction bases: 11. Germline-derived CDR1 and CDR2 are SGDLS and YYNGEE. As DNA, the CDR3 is TGTGCCAGCAGCGTCTCTACCGGGACAGGGGACCCTGAGCAGTTCTTC. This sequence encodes CASSVSTGTGDPEQFF.

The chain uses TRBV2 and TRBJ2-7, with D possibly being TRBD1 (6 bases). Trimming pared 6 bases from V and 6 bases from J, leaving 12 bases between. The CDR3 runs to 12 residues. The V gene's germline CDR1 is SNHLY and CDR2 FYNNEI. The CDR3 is CASRYQGGEQYF. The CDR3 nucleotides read TGTGCCAGCAGATACCAAGGGGGCGAGCAGTACTTC.

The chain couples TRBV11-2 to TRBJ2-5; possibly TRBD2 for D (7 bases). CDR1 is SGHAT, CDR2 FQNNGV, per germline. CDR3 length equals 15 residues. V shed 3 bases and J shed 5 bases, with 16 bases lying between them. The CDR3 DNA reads TGTGCCAGCAGCTTGGTAGGGGGGGCACGGGAGACCCAGTACTTC. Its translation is CASSLVGGARETQYF.

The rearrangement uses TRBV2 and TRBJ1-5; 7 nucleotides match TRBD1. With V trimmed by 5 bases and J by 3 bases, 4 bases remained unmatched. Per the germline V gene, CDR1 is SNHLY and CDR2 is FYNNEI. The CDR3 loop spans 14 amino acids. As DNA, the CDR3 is TGTGCCAGCAGTCGACAGGGTTTCAATCAGCCCCAGCATTTT. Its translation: CASSRQGFNQPQHF.